These T cell receptor beta chains were read from a single sample in a study of blood T cell repertoires in COVID-19. Method: immunoSEQ multiplex PCR; TCRdb's copy keeps in-frame clones and lacks some. This sample has around 280,000 clones, with around 90% found just once. The sequenced material came from PBMCs or T cells enriched from blood (not recorded which). All receptors derive from a woman aged 40 to 49 who had recovered from COVID-19. CDR3s include the opening cysteine and the closing phenylalanine or tryptophan. The order of the fields is V gene, D gene, clone size, J gene, CDR3 protein, CDR3 DNA. A D gene is named only where the DNA matches it firmly. The size field is filled for only some rows; it gives once, few, many or a size class.

TRBV6-2/TRBV6-3	.	.	TRBJ2-7	CASSRNTGYEQYF	TGTGCCAGCAGCCGGAACACAGGATACGAGCAGTACTTC
TRBV9	TRBD2	.	TRBJ2-1	CASSTRSGSSYNEQFF	TGTGCCAGCAGCACCCGTAGCGGGAGCTCCTACAATGAGCAGTTCTTC
TRBV28	.	few	TRBJ2-2	CASSIHPSQGTGELFF	TGTGCCAGCAGTATCCACCCTAGTCAGGGCACCGGGGAGCTGTTTTTT
TRBV30	.	.	TRBJ1-2	CAWRPRAYSNYGYTF	TGTGCCTGGAGGCCCCGTGCTTACAGTAACTATGGCTACACCTTC
TRBV6-2/TRBV6-3	.	.	TRBJ2-5	CASSQIPKETQYF	TGTGCCAGCAGCCAAATCCCCAAAGAGACCCAGTACTTC
TRBV28	TRBD2	.	TRBJ2-7	CASSFGGSGSWNEQYF	TGTGCCAGCAGTTTTGGTGGTAGCGGGAGTTGGAACGAGCAGTACTTC
TRBV14	.	.	TRBJ1-1	CASSQQRAGRGPTEAFF	TGTGCCAGCAGCCAGCAGCGGGCGGGTCGGGGACCGACTGAAGCTTTCTTT
TRBV5-1	.	.	TRBJ2-3	CASNRGGTDTQYF	TGCGCCAGCAATCGAGGGGGTACAGATACGCAGTATTTT
TRBV29-1	TRBD1	.	TRBJ1-4	CSVGRGRYEKLFF	TGCAGCGTTGGCAGGGGGCGATATGAAAAACTGTTTTTT
TRBV6-2/TRBV6-3	.	.	TRBJ1-5	CASSYQGHQPQHF	TGTGCCAGCAGTTACCAGGGACACCAGCCCCAGCATTTT
TRBV2	TRBD1	.	TRBJ1-6	CASSLRDSNSPLHF	TGTGCCAGCAGTCTCCGGGACAGCAATTCACCCCTCCACTTT
TRBV5-6	.	.	TRBJ1-4	CASSLESRFRQTEKLFF	TGTGCCAGCAGCTTGGAGTCTCGGTTTCGACAAACCGAAAAACTGTTTTTT
TRBV11-2	TRBD2	.	TRBJ2-7	CASSLDQSGRLEYEQYF	TGTGCCAGCAGCTTAGATCAAAGCGGGAGATTAGAGTACGAGCAGTACTTC
TRBV2	.	.	TRBJ2-2	CASRRGAGSGELFF	TGTGCCAGCCGTCGGGGTGCGGGATCCGGGGAGCTGTTTTTT
TRBV7-2	TRBD1	once	TRBJ1-1	CASSVLPGQMNTEAFF	TGTGCCAGCAGCGTACTCCCGGGACAGATGAACACTGAAGCTTTCTTT
TRBV30	.	few	TRBJ1-1	CAWGRRRNTEAFF	TGTGCCTGGGGTCGGAGAAGGAACACTGAAGCTTTCTTT
TRBV21-1	.	.	TRBJ2-1	CASSKRRWSYNEQFF	TGTGCCAGCAGCAAAAGAAGGTGGAGCTACAATGAGCAGTTCTTC
TRBV27	TRBD1	.	TRBJ1-2	CASSATGKYYGYTF	TGTGCCAGCAGTGCGACAGGGAAATACTATGGCTACACCTTC
TRBV10-2	.	.	TRBJ2-7	CASSESLRYSYEQYF	TGCGCCAGCAGTGAGTCGCTGCGGTACTCCTACGAGCAGTACTTC
TRBV18	.	few	TRBJ1-2	CASSTGTDVYGYTF	TGTGCCAGCTCGACCGGGACTGACGTCTATGGCTACACCTTC
TRBV28	.	.	TRBJ2-3	CASHTGSEDTQYF	TGTGCCAGCCACACGGGATCCGAAGATACGCAGTATTTT
TRBV29-1	TRBD2	.	TRBJ2-1	CSVSGGTRGLSSYNEQFF	TGCAGCGTTTCGGGAGGGACAAGGGGGTTAAGCTCCTACAATGAGCAGTTCTTC
TRBV4-2	.	.	TRBJ2-5	CASRSLPGETQYF	TGTGCCAGCAGAAGCCTCCCGGGAGAGACCCAGTACTTC
TRBV5-4	TRBD2	.	TRBJ2-7	CASSLGGLAGYEQYF	TGTGCCAGCAGCTTGGGGGGACTAGCGGGGTACGAGCAGTACTTC
TRBV30	.	.	TRBJ1-5	CAWSALGGRGNQPQHF	TGTGCCTGGAGTGCCCTGGGGGGACGGGGCAATCAGCCCCAGCATTTT
TRBV5-1	TRBD1	.	TRBJ2-6	CASSYRTGGAPEGANVLTF	TGCGCCAGCAGCTATCGGACAGGGGGCGCCCCGGAGGGGGCCAACGTCCTGACTTTC
TRBV19	TRBD1	.	TRBJ2-7	CASSMGETGQVRYEQYF	TGTGCCAGTAGTATGGGAGAGACAGGGCAGGTTCGCTACGAGCAGTACTTC
TRBV28	TRBD2	.	TRBJ2-1	CASSPPIAGINHNEQFF	TGTGCCAGCAGTCCTCCAATAGCGGGAATTAACCACAATGAGCAGTTCTTC
TRBV7-6	.	.	TRBJ2-1	CASSSGSYNEQFF	TGTGCCAGCAGCTCAGGATCTTACAATGAGCAGTTCTTC
TRBV5-1	.	.	TRBJ2-3	CASSLDPPTGVTDTQYF	TGCGCCAGCAGCTTGGATCCCCCGACAGGTGTCACAGATACGCAGTATTTT
TRBV11-1	.	few	TRBJ2-4	CASSSPSGPKNIQYF	TGTGCCAGCAGCTCCCCCTCCGGTCCCAAAAACATTCAGTACTTC
TRBV20-1	TRBD1	.	TRBJ2-3	CSARTGDTQYF	TGCAGTGCCCGGACAGGGGATACGCAGTATTTT
TRBV18	.	.	TRBJ2-1	CASSPSGGDEQFF	TGTGCCAGCTCACCATCAGGAGGGGATGAGCAGTTCTTC
TRBV4-1	TRBD2	.	TRBJ2-3	CASSQEGLAGGNTQYF	TGCGCCAGCAGCCAAGAAGGACTAGCGGGAGGTAATACGCAGTATTTT
TRBV28	.	.	TRBJ1-6	CASSFSSSYNSPLHF	TGTGCCAGCAGTTTTTCCAGCTCCTATAATTCACCCCTCCACTTT
TRBV7-7	TRBD2	.	TRBJ2-5	CASSLGLAPSGETQYF	TGTGCTAGCAGCCTTGGACTAGCTCCTAGCGGGGAGACCCAGTACTTC
TRBV4-1	.	.	TRBJ1-4	CASSQEGPNEKLFF	TGCGCCAGCAGCCAAGAGGGGCCGAATGAAAAACTGTTTTTT
TRBV29-1	TRBD2	.	TRBJ2-1	CSVETLAGGYYNEQFF	TGCAGCGTTGAAACACTAGCGGGAGGTTACTACAATGAGCAGTTCTTC
TRBV6-6	.	.	TRBJ1-1	CASRTGHRNTEAFF	TGTGCCAGCAGGACGGGACACAGGAACACTGAAGCTTTCTTT
TRBV2	TRBD2	.	TRBJ2-3	CASSLLAGGSTDTQYF	TGTGCCAGCAGTCTCCTAGCGGGGGGTAGCACAGATACGCAGTATTTT
TRBV5-4	.	.	TRBJ1-3	CASSSAGTSGNTIYF	TGTGCCAGCAGCTCCGCGGGAACCTCTGGAAACACCATATATTTT